The 24 T cell receptor beta chains in this list originate from one sample, sequenced in a study of blood T cell repertoires in COVID-19. TCRdb's copy holds only in-frame clones and misses some; the assay was immunoSEQ multiplex PCR. Counted here are over 350,000 clones, roughly 88% occurring once; the ten biggest clones make up approximately 1.5%. The source material was peripheral blood. The receptors shown here come from a woman in her 30s with active or convalescent COVID-19.

The chain has TRBV27 and TRBJ1-5; no firm D call. CDR3 length: 14 residues. V lost 2 bases to trimming and J lost 5 bases, with 10 bases between them. The germline gives CDR1 MNHEY, CDR2 SMNVEV (reference sequence). The DNA for the CDR3 is TGTGCCAGCAGTTTAACGGGGAGTCATCAGCCCCAGCATTTT. This translates into CASSLTGSHQPQHF.

This clone was seen just once. The chain combines TRBV3-1 (or the pseudogene TRBV3-2) with TRBJ2-7, with D perhaps TRBD2 (6 bases). CDR3 length: 14 amino acids. V was clipped by 4 bases and J by 1 base, with 11 bases between them. CDR1 and CDR2 (germline): LGHDT, YNNKEL (reference sequence). CDR3 coding DNA: TGTGCCAGCAGCCCCGGGACTTTTTCCTACGAGCAGTACTTC. Protein sequence: CASSPGTFSYEQYF.

J is TRBJ1-1 and V is TRBV6-5, with D unresolved. The CDR3 has 14 residues. V was pared by 4 bases and J by 0 bases, with 9 bases between. Germline V gene sequence: CDR1 MNHEY, CDR2 SVGAGI. The DNA for the CDR3 is TGTGCCAGCAGTTGGGCAGGTTTGAACACTGAAGCTTTCTTT. Its protein is CASSWAGLNTEAFF.

V usage is TRBV4-1 and J usage is TRBJ2-7; D perhaps matches TRBD1 (5 bases). This CDR3 spans 14 amino acids. V was trimmed by 2 bases and J by 2 bases, leaving 10 bases between them. Looked up from germline, CDR1 is MGHRA and CDR2 is YSYEKL. The DNA of the CDR3 is TGCGCCAGCAGCCAACTCAGGGAAACCTACGAGCAGTACTTC. Amino acid sequence: CASSQLRETYEQYF.

This chain connects TRBV2 to TRBJ1-3; possible D gene TRBD1, 6 bases. The CDR3 length is 17 residues. Trimming took off 5 bases at V and 0 bases at J, with 17 bases between the two ends. Germline CDR1 SNHLY, CDR2 FYNNEI. Here the CDR3 DNA reads TGTGCCAGCAGTCCCAGGACAGTCCTGAGCTCTGGAAACACCATATATTTT. It encodes CASSPRTVLSSGNTIYF.

This clone was seen a few times. The genes are TRBV10-2 and TRBJ1-1; D gene uncertain. CDR1 WSHSY and CDR2 SAAADI come from the germline V gene. There are 13 residues in the CDR3. Trimming took 5 bases from V and 5 from J, leaving 12 bases between them. The CDR3 protein is CASSPVWRTEAFF. The CDR3 DNA sequence: TGCGCCAGCAGTCCCGTGTGGAGGACTGAAGCTTTCTTT.

The chain recombines TRBV15 with TRBJ2-2; 9 nucleotides line up with TRBD2. The CDR3 is 16 residues long. With V trimmed by 0 bases and J by 6 bases, 5 bases remained unmatched. Germline CDR1 is LNHNV and CDR2 is YYDKDF (reference sequence). CDR3 sequence reads: CATSRDGTSSAGELFF. Here the CDR3 DNA reads TGTGCCACCAGCAGAGATGGGACTAGCTCCGCCGGGGAGCTGTTTTTT. Full variable domain (missing parts from reference TRBV15 and TRBJ2-2): DAMVIQNPRYQVTQFGKPVTLSCSQTLNHNVMYWYQQKSSQAPKLLFHYYDKDFNNEADTPDNFQSRRPNTSFCFLDIRSPGLGDTAMYLCATSRDGTSSAGELFFGEGSRLTVL.

This chain joins TRBV5-1 and TRBJ1-2; D may be TRBD1 (6 bases). Trimming pared 4 bases from V and 1 base from J, leaving 8 bases between. The CDR3 has 13 residues. The V gene's germline CDR1 is SGHRS and CDR2 YFSETQ. CDR3 loop: CASSKDSNYGYTF. CDR3 DNA sequence: TGCGCCAGCAGCAAGGACAGTAACTATGGCTACACCTTC.

The V gene is TRBV6-5, the J gene TRBJ1-1; D is unresolved. The V end was cut by 2 bases, the J end by 1 base, with 11 bases between. This CDR3 spans 15 amino acids. Germline V lookup: CDR1 MNHEY, CDR2 SVGAGI. This CDR3 is CASSYATNSNTEAFF. In DNA form, the CDR3 reads TGTGCCAGCAGTTACGCGACAAATTCGAACACTGAAGCTTTCTTT.

V gene TRBV27 combines with J gene TRBJ2-1; TRBD2 matches at 11 bases. The CDR3 consists of 15 residues. V was clipped by 4 bases and J by 9 bases; unmatched bases: 8. Per the germline V gene, CDR1 is MNHEY and CDR2 is SMNVEV (reference sequence). CDR3 DNA sequence: TGTGCCAGCAGTTCCCGACTAGCGGGATCTGGTGAGCAGTTCTTC. The encoded protein is CASSSRLAGSGEQFF.

The chain uses TRBV19 and TRBJ2-2; 11 nucleotides align to TRBD2. Germline CDR1 reads LNHDA; CDR2 reads SQIVND (reference sequence). V dropped 6 bases and J dropped 11; count of bases not matched to a gene: 8. This CDR3 is 14 amino acids long. DNA of the CDR3: TGTGCCAGTAGGAGGGGACTAGCGGTGGTTGAGCTGTTTTTT. It yields the protein CASRRGLAVVELFF.

CDR3 sequence: CAWSGGSEAFF. CDR3 nucleotides: TGTGCCTGGAGCGGAGGGTCGGAGGCTTTCTTT. The J gene is TRBJ1-1, the V gene TRBV30; D is unresolved. Deletions cut 3 bases from V and 11 bases from J, with 13 bases between. The CDR3 extends over 11 amino acids. Germline V gene sequence: CDR1 GTSNPN, CDR2 SVGIG (reference sequence).

V usage is TRBV6-5 and J usage is TRBJ2-3, with D hard to call. This CDR3 is 13 amino acids long. V gave up 6 bases and J gave up 10 bases, with 17 bases separating them. CDR1 is MNHEY, CDR2 SVGAGI, per germline. The CDR3 DNA reads TGTGCCAGCAGGTCAAAACCGGAGTTGTCGCAGTATTTT. This codes for CASRSKPELSQYF.

The CDR3 region is CASSLGPVQPQHF. The DNA of the CDR3 is TGTGCCAGCAGCCTGGGCCCCGTTCAGCCCCAGCATTTT. This rearrangement joins TRBV27 to TRBJ1-5, with D hard to call. In germline, CDR1 is MNHEY, CDR2 SMNVEV (reference sequence). Trimming left V 6 bases short and J 6 bases short, with 12 bases between. CDR3 length: 13 amino acids.

This chain links TRBV7-8 with TRBJ2-2; D ambiguous. With 1 base removed from V and 0 bases from J, the gap between germline ends came to 12 bases. The CDR3 is 17 residues long. The germline gives CDR1 SGHVS, CDR2 FQNEAQ. The CDR3 region has the DNA TGTGCCAGCAGCTTAGTCATGGGCACCTCGAACACCGGGGAGCTGTTTTTT. Translation gives CASSLVMGTSNTGELFF. Drawing the rest from reference TRBV7-8 and TRBJ2-2, the complete variable domain is GAGVSQSPRYKVAKRGQDVALRCDPISGHVSLFWYQQALGQGPEFLTYFQNEAQLDKSGLPSDRFFAERPEGSVSTLKIQRTQQEDSAVYLCASSLVMGTSNTGELFFGEGSRLTVL.

This chain's CDR3 is CASRGLAGGPYNEQFF. Here the CDR3 DNA reads TGTGCCAGCAGGGGACTAGCGGGGGGTCCGTACAATGAGCAGTTCTTC. The genes are TRBV27 and TRBJ2-1; 15 bases are a match to TRBD2. Trimming cost V 6 bases and J 4 bases; bases outside gene matches: 4. CDR1 and CDR2 from the germline V gene are MNHEY and SMNVEV (reference sequence). The CDR3 spans 16 residues.

The V and J genes are TRBV28 and TRBJ1-6; D gene uncertain. CDR3 length: 11 residues. V was clipped by 4 bases and J by 10 bases, with 5 bases between them. Germline lookup yields CDR1 MDHEN and CDR2 SYDVKM. The CDR3 region has the DNA TGTGCCAGCAGTTCTCCCTCACCCCTCCACTTT. The encoded protein is CASSSPSPLHF.

The J gene is TRBJ1-4, the V gene TRBV3-1 (or the pseudogene TRBV3-2); 7 bases are a match to TRBD1. In germline, CDR1 is LGHDT, CDR2 YNNKEL (reference sequence). The CDR3 sequence is 15 residues long. V dropped 5 bases and J dropped 0; count of bases not matched to a gene: 3. DNA of the CDR3: TGTGCCAGCAGCTTTCAGGGGGCAACTAATGAAAAACTGTTTTTT. This gives the protein CASSFQGATNEKLFF.

The V and J genes are TRBV6-5 and TRBJ1-2; tentative D call: TRBD1 (6 bases). CDR1 MNHEY and CDR2 SVGAGI come from the germline V gene. The V end lost 4 bases, the J end lost 3 bases, and 12 bases lay between the germline ends. The CDR3 spans 14 residues. The CDR3 DNA sequence: TGTGCCAGCAGTTCAGGGGAGGGGCACTATGGCTACACCTTC. It translates to CASSSGEGHYGYTF.

The chain joins TRBV30 to TRBJ2-7, with a tentative D call TRBD1 (6 bases). The germline gives CDR1 GTSNPN, CDR2 SVGIG (reference sequence). The CDR3 loop spans 11 amino acids. V lost 2 bases to trimming and J lost 4 bases, with 6 bases between them. In DNA, the CDR3 is TGTGCCTGGAGTAGGGGGTACGAGCAGTACTTC. Translating gives CAWSRGYEQYF.

This chain links TRBV5-1 with TRBJ2-7; the D is unclear. This CDR3 spans 12 amino acids. CDR1 and CDR2 (germline): SGHRS, YFSETQ. The V gene lost 4 bases and the J gene lost 7 bases, with 12 bases spanning the gap. The CDR3 nucleotides read TGCGCCAGCAGCCCCCGGGTTGGTGAGCAGTACTTC. Translating gives CASSPRVGEQYF.

The V call is TRBV6-5, the J call TRBJ1-1; D is perhaps TRBD1 (6 bases). The CDR3 spans 13 residues. Trimming took off 2 bases at V and 5 bases at J, with 9 bases between the two ends. Germline V gives CDR1 MNHEY, CDR2 SVGAGI. The CDR3 loop reads CASSYVGGTEAFF. DNA of the CDR3: TGTGCCAGCAGTTACGTAGGGGGTACTGAAGCTTTCTTT.

J is TRBJ1-6 and V is TRBV19; 8 bases are shared with TRBD1. The V gene end was trimmed by 4 bases and the J gene end by 10 bases; junction bases not matched to a gene: 9. Germline V gene sequence: CDR1 LNHDA, CDR2 SQIVND (reference sequence). CDR3 length: 15 residues. The chain's CDR3 is CASSTSQGVSSPLHF. The CDR3 DNA reads as TGTGCCAGTAGTACGTCACAGGGGGTGTCGTCACCCCTCCACTTT.

The chain is built from TRBV5-6 and TRBJ1-5, with unresolved D. The CDR3 loop spans 16 amino acids. Trimming pared 6 bases from V and 1 base from J, leaving 17 bases between. The germline gives CDR1 SGHDT, CDR2 YYEEEE. CDR3 nucleotides: TGTGCCAGCACTACCGGCCCTCCGGGAAGCAATCAGCCCCAGCATTTT. Translated, it gives CASTTGPPGSNQPQHF.